This T cell receptor beta chain was profiled in a study of cytomegalovirus exposure and HLA in healthy donors. PCR amplification relied on 60 Vbeta primers (plus 13 Jbeta primers). The method was immunoSEQ multiplex PCR; TCRdb's version includes in-frame clones alone and lacks a portion of them. This sample carries 90,000 or so clones, 55% to 70% of them seen once, and the ten largest clones take 5.5% to 6.5%. Germline V lookup: CDR1 SGHNT, CDR2 YYREEE (reference sequence). CDR3 length equals 16 residues. Trimming took off 3 bases at V and 5 bases at J, with 20 bases between the two ends. There are a few counts of this clone.

The receptor comes from a boy younger than 18 in good health and CMV-seropositive. The rearrangement links TRBV5-4 to TRBJ1-2; tentative D call: TRBD1 (5 bases). Material: PBMCs. CDR3 sequence: CASSSASRDWGYGYTF. CDR3 nucleotides: TGTGCCAGCAGCTCTGCTTCAAGGGACTGGGGGTATGGCTACACCTTC.